One and the same sample provided the 24 T cell receptor beta chains below, sequenced in a study of identical twins. In TCRdb, the 5' RACE reads were re-called with MiXCR into one record per CDR3 protein. The data hold over 600,000 distinct CDR3 sequences, with 21% observed a single time. The same data also contributed to another study, on T cells expressing NK-cell markers.

Input material: PBMCs. The receptors here all came from a woman between 18 and 29 years old in good health.

This clonotype has at least ten counts. J is TRBJ2-5 and V is TRBV7-8; 9 nucleotides match TRBD2. V dropped 0 bases and J dropped 2; count of bases not matched to a gene: 1. Per the germline V gene, CDR1 is SGHVS and CDR2 is FQNEAQ. CDR3 length equals 15 residues. The CDR3 spells CASSLAAGGQETQYF. The CDR3 nucleotides read TGTGCCAGCAGCTTAGCGGCGGGGGGGCAAGAGACCCAGTACTTC.

This clonotype was counted ten times or more. This sequence joins TRBV20-1 and TRBJ1-4; D may be TRBD1 (6 bases). The CDR3 covers 15 residues. Per the germline V gene, CDR1 is DFQATT and CDR2 is SNEGSKA (reference sequence). The V end was cut by 3 bases, the J end by 8 bases, with 19 bases between. CDR3 bases: TGCAGTGCTAGGGGGTACAGGGTTCATAGGGAAAAACTGTTTTTT. Amino acid sequence: CSARGYRVHREKLFF.

This clonotype was detected many times. The chain carries TRBV5-1 and TRBJ2-5; 8 bases line up with TRBD2. Germline values: CDR1 SGHRS, CDR2 YFSETQ. The V segment lost 4 bases and the J segment 5 bases; nucleotides outside the gene matches: 10. The CDR3 extends over 15 amino acids. CDR3 nucleotides: TGCGCCAGCAGCACCGCCGGGACTAGTAAGGAGACCCAGTACTTC. This sequence encodes CASSTAGTSKETQYF.

This chain uses TRBV6-1 with TRBJ1-2, with D possibly matching TRBD1 (6 bases). Trimming shortened V by 7 bases and J by 0 bases, and 18 bases separated the two germline ends. Germline CDR1 MNHNS, CDR2 SASEGT. The CDR3 extends over 16 amino acids. CDR3 DNA: TGTGCCAGCATTGCCGGGTGGGACAAAGCTAACTATGGCTACACCTTC. Protein sequence: CASIAGWDKANYGYTF.

This clonotype has a handful of counts. J is TRBJ2-1 and V is TRBV6-1; possibly TRBD1 or TRBD2 for D (5 bases each). The CDR3 loop spans 14 amino acids. CDR1 is MNHNS and CDR2 is SASEGT in the germline V gene. V dropped 5 bases and J dropped 5 bases, with 13 bases sitting between them. The DNA of the CDR3 is TGTGCCAGCAGTCCCGGGACCCGGGACAATGAGCAGTTCTTC. Residues: CASSPGTRDNEQFF.

This clonotype has a handful of counts. V gene TRBV6-1 combines with J gene TRBJ1-5, with TRBD1 matching over 7 bases. Germline V lookup: CDR1 MNHNS, CDR2 SASEGT. The CDR3 totals 15 residues. Germline trimming cut 6 bases from V and 4 bases from J; bases unmatched to any gene: 9. In nucleotides, the CDR3 is TGTGCCAGCAGCCTCAGGGGGTTAGCAAATCAGCCCCAGCATTTT. Amino acids: CASSLRGLANQPQHF.

This chain joins TRBV20-1 and TRBJ1-5; 9 bases line up with TRBD1. The V gene end was trimmed by 6 bases and the J gene end by 7 bases; junction bases not matched to a gene: 7. Germline values: CDR1 DFQATT, CDR2 SNEGSKA (reference sequence). The CDR3 covers 13 residues. Here the CDR3 reads CSAGTGRGQPQHF. The CDR3 bases are TGCAGTGCGGGGACAGGGCGAGGGCAGCCCCAGCATTTT.

The chain recombines TRBV19 with TRBJ2-7, with TRBD1 identical over 8 bases. This CDR3 region has 16 residues. V lost 5 bases and J lost 5; bases outside the gene matches: 14. Germline CDR1 LNHDA, CDR2 SQIVND (reference sequence). The DNA of the CDR3 is TGTGCCAGTAGTTGGACAGGGCGACGAAGTTACCACGAGCAGTACTTC. Protein product: CASSWTGRRSYHEQYF.

The gene calls are TRBV5-6 and TRBJ2-5, with D tentatively TRBD1 (6 bases). Trimming cost V 3 bases and J 2 bases, with 8 bases left between them. Germline CDR1 is SGHDT and CDR2 is YYEEEE. The CDR3 is 13 amino acids. The CDR3 reads CASSWDTQETQYF. The CDR3 nucleotides read TGTGCCAGCAGCTGGGACACACAAGAGACCCAGTACTTC.

Only a few counts were recorded for this clonotype. The rearrangement joins TRBV5-1 to TRBJ2-5; TRBD2 matches at 7 bases. Germline values: CDR1 SGHRS, CDR2 YFSETQ. The V and J ends lost 2 bases and 0 bases, in that order; junction bases with no gene match: 4. The CDR3 runs 15 residues. The CDR3 loop reads CASSFALADQETQYF. DNA of the CDR3: TGCGCCAGCAGCTTTGCGCTAGCGGACCAAGAGACCCAGTACTTC.

The chain links TRBV10-3 to TRBJ2-7, with 10 bases identical to TRBD1. J was trimmed by 2 bases and V by 10 bases; bases with no gene match: 5. Germline-derived CDR1 and CDR2 are ENHRY and SYGVKD. The CDR3 runs to 13 residues. CDR3 residues: CASRTGGTYEQYF. CDR3 DNA: TGTGCCAGCCGGACAGGGGGGACCTACGAGCAGTACTTC.

J is TRBJ2-1 and V is TRBV20-1; the match to TRBD1 covers 8 bases. CDR3 length: 13 amino acids. V lost 3 bases, J lost 8 bases, and 6 bases stayed unmatched. Germline CDR1 and CDR2: DFQATT and SNEGSKA (reference sequence). The DNA for the CDR3 is TGCAGTGCTAGTCGGACAGGGACCGATGAGCAGTTCTTC. Protein product: CSASRTGTDEQFF.

The chain recombines TRBV5-4 with TRBJ1-1; D unresolved. The V and J ends lost 3 bases and 7 bases respectively, with 13 bases between them. Germline V gives CDR1 SGHNT, CDR2 YYREEE (reference sequence). This CDR3 is built from 13 residues. CDR3 nucleotides: TGTGCCAGCAGCTCGGTAGAGGGAGGTGAAGCTTTCTTT. Translating it yields CASSSVEGGEAFF.

The chain recombines TRBV11-2 with TRBJ2-7, with unresolved D. V lost 1 base to trimming and J lost 3 bases, with 7 bases between them. Germline V lookup: CDR1 SGHAT, CDR2 FQNNGV. This CDR3 has 13 residues. The CDR3 DNA sequence: TGTGCCAGCAGCTTAGCCCCGGACTACGAGCAGTACTTC. Its protein product is CASSLAPDYEQYF.

The chain recombines TRBV29-1 with TRBJ2-5; a weak D match, TRBD1 (6 bases). V lost 5 bases and J 5 bases, leaving 15 bases between the germline ends. CDR1 is SQVTM and CDR2 is ANQGSEA in the germline V gene. The CDR3 extends over 13 amino acids. CDR3 nucleotide sequence: TGCAGCGTTCAGAGACAGGCTAGGGAGACCCAGTACTTC. It specifies CSVQRQARETQYF. The entire variable domain, with the rest obtained from reference TRBV29-1 and TRBJ2-5, is as follows: SAVISQKPSRDICQRGTSLTIQCQVDSQVTMMFWYRQQPGQSLTLIATANQGSEATYESGFVIDKFPISRPNLTFSTLTVSNMSPEDSSIYLCSVQRQARETQYFGPGTRLLVL.

This sequence joins TRBV4-2 and TRBJ2-2, with 10 bases lining up with TRBD1. The CDR3 runs to 15 residues. Germline values: CDR1 LGHNA, CDR2 YNFKEQ. V was clipped by 4 bases and J by 7 bases; unmatched bases: 6. CDR3 protein: CASSRAGTGDGELFF. The DNA for the CDR3 is TGTGCCAGCAGCCGCGCCGGGACAGGGGACGGGGAGCTGTTTTTT.

This clonotype was counted between two and nine times. The genes are TRBV6-5 and TRBJ2-1; the D is unclear. The germline V gene has CDR1 MNHEY and CDR2 SVGAGI. There are 13 residues in the CDR3. V was clipped by 6 bases and J by 6 bases, with 12 bases between them. The DNA for the CDR3 is TGTGCCAGCAGCTACGGACCCCTCAATGAGCAGTTCTTC. It encodes CASSYGPLNEQFF.

This clonotype was counted a few times. The chain links TRBV29-1 to TRBJ2-7; perhaps TRBD2 as D (6 bases). The CDR3 loop spans 12 amino acids. CDR1 SQVTM and CDR2 ANQGSEA come from the germline V gene. The V end was cut by 5 bases, the J end by 2 bases, with 10 bases between. The CDR3 reads CSVLARPYEQYF. CDR3 coding DNA: TGCAGCGTTCTAGCGAGACCCTACGAGCAGTACTTC.

This chain connects TRBV7-9 to TRBJ2-7; D is undetermined. From germline, CDR1 is SEHNR and CDR2 FQNEAQ (reference sequence). This CDR3 has 15 residues. V was clipped by 5 bases and J by 0 bases, with 14 bases between them. As DNA, the CDR3 is TGTGCCAGCAGCCCCCTGTCCAGGACCTCCTACGAGCAGTACTTC. Translated: CASSPLSRTSYEQYF.

This clonotype was recorded a few times. This chain uses TRBV5-1 with TRBJ1-5; D unclear. In germline, CDR1 is SGHRS, CDR2 YFSETQ. The CDR3 has 14 residues. V lost 0 bases and J 6 bases, leaving 10 bases between the germline ends. This CDR3 reads CASSLGGLTQPQHF. The DNA of the CDR3 is TGCGCCAGCAGCTTGGGAGGGTTAACTCAGCCCCAGCATTTT.

This clonotype was observed a few times. The chain has TRBV5-1 and TRBJ2-3; TRBD2 is a possible D gene (5 bases). V lost 4 bases and J lost 0, with 18 bases in between. Per the germline V gene, CDR1 is SGHRS and CDR2 is YFSETQ. The CDR3 consists of 17 residues. Written as DNA, the CDR3 is TGCGCCAGCAGCCTGCGTTGGACTGGTTCTAGCACAGATACGCAGTATTTT. Translated, it gives CASSLRWTGSSTDTQYF.

In its sample, this clonotype was seen a few times. J is TRBJ1-1 and V is TRBV12-3 or TRBV12-4; D may be TRBD1 (5 bases). V lost 3 bases and J lost 11, with 13 bases in between. This CDR3 region has 12 residues. In DNA form, the CDR3 reads TGTGCCAGCAGTTTCGATAGTAGGGACGCTTTCTTT. This gives the protein CASSFDSRDAFF.

The J gene is TRBJ1-1, the V gene TRBV29-1; TRBD1 is a possible D gene (5 bases). V gave up 5 bases and J gave up 6 bases, with 19 bases separating them. This CDR3 comprises 14 residues. CDR1 SQVTM and CDR2 ANQGSEA come from the germline V gene. CDR3 amino acids: CSVFQRRQSPEAFF. CDR3 coding DNA: TGCAGCGTTTTCCAAAGGAGACAGTCCCCTGAAGCTTTCTTT.

This clonotype turned up a few times. V usage is TRBV5-6 and J usage is TRBJ2-1; D is perhaps TRBD2 (6 bases). The CDR3 contains 15 residues. Per the germline V gene, CDR1 is SGHDT and CDR2 is YYEEEE. V was clipped by 7 bases and J by 1 base, with 15 bases between them. DNA for the CDR3: TGTGCCAGCCGCCGGGACTTCCTTTCCTACAATGAGCAGTTCTTC. It translates to CASRRDFLSYNEQFF.